The 24 T cell receptor beta chains reported below all come from one sample, sequenced in a study of neurological immune-mediated disorders (dated by TCRdb to about 2019). Interpreted using the paper, the time point label stands for: longitudinal time-point 1 (baseline). Library preparation employed 5' RACE. The listed sequencing device is Illumina HiSeq 2500. In TCRdb, the public reads were trimmed at Q25 with fastp and aligned with MiXCR, with productive beta chains retained. Each CDR3 protein gets just one entry, which takes the most common genes and DNA from the rows behind it. The sample table contains tens of thousands of distinct CDR3 sequences; only one count was recorded for 9.5% to 12% of them. About 6.6% of the sample comes from the top ten. The specimen was PBMCs. Receptors were obtained from a male donor with HTLV-1-associated myelopathy (HAM/TSP).

This clonotype was picked up many times. V and J are TRBV12-3 or TRBV12-4 and TRBJ1-1; D is unclear. Trimming removed 1 base from V and 3 bases from J, with 6 bases in between. This CDR3 is 13 amino acids long. CDR3 amino acids: CASSLVEDTEAFF. The CDR3 bases are TGTGCCAGCAGTTTAGTGGAGGACACTGAAGCTTTCTTT.

This clonotype was recorded many times. The CDR3 loop is CASSLDVASYEQYF. DNA of the CDR3: TGCGCCAGCAGCTTGGATGTGGCCTCCTACGAGCAGTACTTC. The chain employs TRBV5-1 and TRBJ2-7, with D uncertain. The length of the CDR3 is 14 residues. Germline-derived CDR1 and CDR2 are SGHRS and YFSETQ. With 0 bases removed from V and 0 bases from J, the gap between germline ends came to 7 bases.

Concerning this clonotype itself: A much larger clonotype is one base distant, so this may be a read error. DNA of the CDR3: TGTGCCAGCAGGACCCCAGGGTATTGCTACACCTTC. It yields the protein CASRTPGYCYTF. The rearrangement joins TRBV27 to TRBJ1-2, with D tentatively TRBD1 (5 bases). V was cut by 6 bases and J by 9 bases, with 14 bases left in between. Germline V gene sequence: CDR1 MNHEY, CDR2 SMNVEV (reference sequence). The CDR3 runs to 12 residues.

Ten or more counts support this clonotype. This chain joins TRBV3-1 and TRBJ2-5; 7 bases map to TRBD1. Germline V gene lookup returns CDR1 LGHDT and CDR2 YNNKEL (reference sequence). V lost 6 bases and J lost 4; bases outside the gene matches: 5. There are 13 residues in the CDR3. Here the CDR3 DNA reads TGTGCCAGCAGTCACAGGGGTTCAGAGACCCAGTACTTC. Amino acids: CASSHRGSETQYF.

The sample holds many counts of this clonotype. This chain connects TRBV7-7 to TRBJ2-5, with 8 bases aligning to TRBD1. From germline, CDR1 is SSHAT and CDR2 FNYEAQ (reference sequence). This CDR3 has 15 amino acids. V lost 2 bases and J lost 5; bases outside the gene matches: 7. The CDR3 DNA follows: TGTGCCAGCAGCTTAAGAGGACAGGGTTCTGAGACCCAGTACTTC. It is translated as CASSLRGQGSETQYF.

Ten or more counts support this clonotype. The rearrangement links TRBV14 to TRBJ1-2; no firm D call. CDR1 is SGHDN, CDR2 FVKESK, per germline. Trimming removed 0 bases at V and 0 bases at J, with 11 bases between. The CDR3 length is 16 residues. CDR3 region: CASSQDMRPTNYGYTF. CDR3 DNA: TGTGCCAGCAGCCAAGATATGAGGCCTACTAACTATGGCTACACCTTC.

This clonotype was detected many times. V gene TRBV20-1 combines with J gene TRBJ2-2, with D possibly matching TRBD1 (5 bases). The CDR3 totals 15 residues. V was pared by 3 bases and J by 2 bases, with 13 bases between. The germline V gene encodes CDR1 DFQATT and CDR2 SNEGSKA (reference sequence). CDR3 in amino acids: CSARGRVANTGELFF. CDR3 nucleotides: TGCAGTGCTAGGGGCAGGGTCGCAAACACCGGGGAGCTGTTTTTT.

This clonotype was found many times. J is TRBJ1-5 and V is TRBV28; D is ambiguous. This CDR3 is built from 14 residues. The V end lost 5 bases, the J end lost 0 bases, and 8 bases lay between the germline ends. Germline lookup yields CDR1 MDHEN and CDR2 SYDVKM. CDR3 bases: TGTGCCAGCAGTCGGTGGGTTAGCAATCAGCCCCAGCATTTT. Protein: CASSRWVSNQPQHF.

This chain connects TRBV19 to TRBJ2-1; TRBD2 agrees at 9 bases. CDR1 is LNHDA, CDR2 SQIVND, per germline (reference sequence). There are 16 residues in the CDR3. Losses at the gene ends were 2 bases for V and 7 bases for J; bases not matched to a gene: 9. The CDR3 region has the DNA TGTGCCAGTAGTATAAAGGGGACTAGCCCTCGTAATGAGCAGTTCTTC. This encodes CASSIKGTSPRNEQFF. The whole variable domain, filled in from reference TRBV19 and TRBJ2-1, reads DGGITQSPKYLFRKEGQNVTLSCEQNLNHDAMYWYRQDPGQGLRLIYYSQIVNDFQKGDIAEGYSVSREKKESFPLTVTSAQKNPTAFYLCASSIKGTSPRNEQFFGPGTRLTVL.

Concerning this clonotype itself: A clone one base away is much larger, so this may be a read error. This rearrangement joins TRBV12-3 or TRBV12-4 to TRBJ1-1; no reliable D call. The CDR3 extends over 15 amino acids. This CDR3 reads CPSSPGPPLNTEAFF. As DNA, the CDR3 is TGTCCCAGCAGCCCGGGTCCTCCCTTGAACACTGAAGCTTTCTTT.

This clonotype came up many times. The chain employs TRBV28 and TRBJ2-1; D not certain. Trimming left V 3 bases short and J 10 bases short, with 7 bases between. The CDR3 is 11 amino acids. The V gene's germline CDR1 is MDHEN and CDR2 SYDVKM. In DNA form, the CDR3 reads TGTGCCAGCAGTTTGGCAGCAGAGCAGTTCTTC. The encoded protein is CASSLAAEQFF.

This clonotype came up many times. The V gene is TRBV7-9, the J gene TRBJ2-7; D unresolved. The germline gives CDR1 SEHNR, CDR2 FQNEAQ (reference sequence). Trimming shortened V by 0 bases and J by 2 bases, and 8 bases separated the two germline ends. The CDR3 loop spans 14 amino acids. DNA for the CDR3: TGTGCCAGCAGCTTAGCTAGGCCCCCCTACGAGCAGTACTTC. Translating gives CASSLARPPYEQYF.

This clonotype was picked up many times. The chain is built from TRBV5-1 and TRBJ2-5, with D uncertain. CDR3 length equals 14 residues. Germline V gene sequence: CDR1 SGHRS, CDR2 YFSETQ. The ends were cut back, 1 base at V and 4 bases at J, with 11 bases in the middle. CDR3 in amino acids: CASSLSAQTETQYF. DNA of the CDR3: TGCGCCAGCAGCTTGAGCGCTCAGACAGAGACCCAGTACTTC.

As concerns this clonotype: A read error is possible here, since a much larger clone lies one base away. J is TRBJ2-5 and V is TRBV7-2; 9 bases are a match to TRBD1. The length of the CDR3 is 15 residues. Germline values: CDR1 SGHTA, CDR2 FQGNSA. The CDR3 loop is CAISSSGQGWLTQYF. CDR3 DNA: TGTGCCATCAGCTCCAGCGGACAGGGGTGGTTGACCCAGTACTTC. Supplemented by reference TRBV7-2 and TRBJ2-5, the full variable domain reads GAGVSQSPSNKVTEKGKDVELRCDPISGHTALYWYRQSLGQGLEFLIYFQGNSAPDKSGLPSDRFSAERTGGSVSTLTIQRTQQEDSAVYLCAISSSGQGWLTQYFGPGTRLLVL.

This clonotype was counted many times. This chain uses TRBV5-1 with TRBJ2-3; TRBD1 or TRBD2 may be the D gene (5 bases each). From germline, CDR1 is SGHRS and CDR2 YFSETQ. Trimming removed 3 bases from V and 6 bases from J, with 17 bases in between. The CDR3 covers 15 residues. In nucleotides, the CDR3 is TGCGCCAGCAGCTCCGAACTAGGGGTTACGGATACGCAGTATTTT. Its protein product is CASSSELGVTDTQYF.

Concerning this clonotype itself: Being one base from a much bigger clone, this may be a read error. J is TRBJ2-7 and V is TRBV6-5, with 11 bases identical to TRBD2. The CDR3 spans 14 residues. Germline lookup yields CDR1 MNHEY and CDR2 SVGAGI. The chain's CDR3 is CVSSSGGGVNEQYF. CDR3 nucleotides: TGTGTCAGCAGTAGCGGGGGGGGAGTCAACGAGCAGTACTTC.

This clonotype has a count of ten or more. V and J are TRBV20-1 and TRBJ2-3; D is ambiguous. The CDR3 runs to 14 residues. Germline values: CDR1 DFQATT, CDR2 SNEGSKA (reference sequence). The V end was cut by 0 bases, the J end by 1 base, with 8 bases between. CDR3 sequence reads: CSARDLRGTDTQYF. CDR3 in DNA: TGCAGTGCTAGAGATTTACGGGGCACAGATACGCAGTATTTT.

This rearrangement joins TRBV11-2 to TRBJ2-3; 9 nucleotides align to TRBD2. Germline loops: CDR1 SGHAT, CDR2 FQNNGV. This CDR3 spans 18 amino acids. With 1 base clipped from V and 3 bases from J, the junction kept 11 bases outside the gene matches. The CDR3 sequence: CASSLVGGGAGYTDTQYF. CDR3 nucleotides: TGTGCCAGCAGCTTAGTCGGCGGGGGGGCAGGGTATACAGATACGCAGTATTTT.

The sample holds many counts of this clonotype. This chain connects TRBV9 to TRBJ1-6; no clear D. V dropped 0 bases and J dropped 10 bases, with 17 bases sitting between them. CDR1 is SGDLS, CDR2 YYNGEE, per germline. The CDR3 length is 16 residues. The CDR3 nucleotides read TGTGCCAGCAGCGTAGCTACTGGCGGGGTTGGATCACCCCTCCACTTT. Protein: CASSVATGGVGSPLHF.

This clonotype was seen repeatedly, ten times or more. At one end the junction does not follow the germline gene, possibly because of a read error. The genes are TRBV20-1 and TRBJ1-1, with D perhaps TRBD1 (5 bases). CDR1 is DFQATT and CDR2 is SNEGSKA in the germline V gene (reference sequence). CDR3 size: 14 residues. CDR3 coding DNA: TGCAGTGCCAGAGAGGGCAACAGGCACACTGAAGCTTTCTTT. Its translation is CSAREGNRHTEAFF.

This clonotype was detected a few times. The V call is TRBV6-5, the J call TRBJ1-5, with D possibly being TRBD1 (6 bases). CDR3 size: 15 residues. Trimming cost V 6 bases and J 5 bases, with 17 bases left between them. CDR1 is MNHEY and CDR2 is SVGAGI in the germline V gene. The CDR3 reads CASSEGQPDHQPQHF. CDR3 in DNA: TGTGCCAGCAGCGAAGGACAGCCGGATCATCAGCCCCAGCATTTT.

This clonotype was recorded at least ten times. The chain combines TRBV7-3 with TRBJ2-2; 10 bases are shared with TRBD2. The CDR3 consists of 15 residues. Germline CDR1 is SGHTA and CDR2 is FQGTGA. Trimming cost V 5 bases and J 4 bases; bases outside gene matches: 4. CDR3 sequence: CASSPSGGGTGELFF. CDR3 bases: TGTGCCAGCAGCCCAAGCGGGGGGGGCACCGGGGAGCTGTTTTTT. The whole variable domain, remainder taken from reference TRBV7-3 and TRBJ2-2, is GAGVSQTPSNKVTEKGKYVELRCDPISGHTALYWYRQSLGQGPEFLIYFQGTGAADDSGLPNDRFFAVRPEGSVSTLKIQRTERGDSAVYLCASSPSGGGTGELFFGEGSRLTVL.

This clonotype came up many times. The chain employs TRBV5-1 and TRBJ2-7; D gene ambiguous. The germline gives CDR1 SGHRS, CDR2 YFSETQ. The CDR3 extends over 15 amino acids. Trimming removed 0 bases at V and 4 bases at J, with 14 bases between. CDR3 sequence reads: CASSLAWPRKYEQYF. CDR3 coding DNA: TGCGCCAGCAGCTTGGCATGGCCCCGTAAGTACGAGCAGTACTTC.

This clonotype was recorded many times. CDR3 amino acids: CASSGTQVSGNTIYF. The DNA for the CDR3 is TGTGCCAGCAGCGGCACGCAGGTCTCTGGAAACACCATATATTTT. The chain couples TRBV3-1 to TRBJ1-3; D uncertain. V dropped 5 bases and J dropped 0 bases, with 11 bases sitting between them. The CDR3 runs to 15 residues. CDR1 and CDR2 (germline): LGHDT, YNNKEL (reference sequence). The variable domain in full, with the rest retrieved from reference TRBV3-1 and TRBJ1-3, is DTAVSQTPKYLVTQMGNDKSIKCEQNLGHDTMYWYKQDSKKFLKIMFSYNNKELIINETVPNRFSPKSPDKAHLNLHINSLELGDSAVYFCASSGTQVSGNTIYFGEGSWLTVV.